This entry is about one T cell receptor beta chain. The assay was run at deep level. Every subset had its genomic DNA shared out evenly among several immunoSEQ plates. The method was immunoSEQ multiplex PCR; TCRdb's version includes in-frame clones alone and lacks a portion of them. Of 1.6 million or so clones listed, more than 95% were seen once; the top ten hold approximately 1.2%. This sample was taken from a study of shared clonotypes between healthy human individuals. The CDR3 contains 15 residues. Germline values: CDR1 MDHEN, CDR2 SYDVKM. The V and J ends lost 1 base and 2 bases respectively, with 11 bases between them.

The rearrangement joins TRBV28 to TRBJ1-2, with D tentatively TRBD1 (6 bases). Sequencing used naive CD4+ T cells sorted from blood. The subset here: CD45RA+ positively selected. The receptor was isolated from a man in his thirties or forties in good health. The CDR3 protein is CASSLFSGENYGYTF. The CDR3 region has the DNA TGTGCCAGCAGTTTATTCTCAGGGGAAAACTATGGCTACACCTTC.